Listed below are T cell receptor beta chains from one sample, sequenced in a study of T cells after yellow fever vaccination. TCRdb analysed the 5' RACE reads with MiXCR anew, one entry per CDR3 protein. The sample lists a few hundred thousand distinct CDR3 sequences; 8.1% were seen once. The sequencing used PBMCs, collected around 45 days after the first yellow fever vaccination. These TCRs come from a man younger than 30 who received the YFV17D yellow fever vaccine. Each CDR3 is given with its conserved first and last residue.

len: 13
j_gene: TRBJ1-1
v_gene: TRBV19
CDR3aa: CASSGTGVTEAFF

len: 14
j_gene: TRBJ2-7
v_gene: TRBV6-1
CDR3aa: CASSEPTGINEQYF

len: 12
j_gene: TRBJ2-1
v_gene: TRBV7-9
CDR3aa: CASSFGVNEQFF

len: 14
j_gene: TRBJ1-1
v_gene: TRBV20-1
CDR3aa: CSAQNRAGNTEAFF

len: 14
j_gene: TRBJ1-2
v_gene: TRBV20-1
CDR3aa: CSARESGLNYGYTF

len: 16
j_gene: TRBJ1-2
v_gene: TRBV6-5
CDR3aa: CASSYSIGSANYGYTF

len: 14
j_gene: TRBJ1-2
v_gene: TRBV29-1
CDR3aa: CSVGGGGAIYGYTF

len: 16
j_gene: TRBJ2-5
v_gene: TRBV6-1
CDR3aa: CASSALGAGGGETQYF

len: 15
j_gene: TRBJ1-4
v_gene: TRBV10-3
CDR3aa: CAISEPTGGREKLFF

len: 15
j_gene: TRBJ1-5
v_gene: TRBV24-1
CDR3aa: CATSDSGQGGQPQHF

len: 15
j_gene: TRBJ1-6
v_gene: TRBV12-3/TRBV12-4
CDR3aa: CASSLGQGGNSPLHF

len: 13
j_gene: TRBJ2-3
v_gene: TRBV28
CDR3aa: CASTRRGTDTQYF

len: 16
j_gene: TRBJ1-5
v_gene: TRBV4-2
CDR3aa: CASSPADRVSNQPQHF

len: 16
j_gene: TRBJ2-1
v_gene: TRBV20-1
CDR3aa: CSAKTSGGASYNEQFF

len: 18
j_gene: TRBJ2-2
v_gene: TRBV23-1
CDR3aa: CASSQSIGQGRNTGELFF

len: 14
j_gene: TRBJ2-3
v_gene: TRBV20-1
CDR3aa: CSAADPRFTDTQYF

len: 15
j_gene: TRBJ2-1
v_gene: TRBV11-2
CDR3aa: CASSLGSTQGYEQFF

len: 14
j_gene: TRBJ2-3
v_gene: TRBV4-2
CDR3aa: CASSQRMSTDTQYF

len: 12
j_gene: TRBJ1-2
v_gene: TRBV29-1
CDR3aa: CSVAGEGYGYTF

len: 14
j_gene: TRBJ1-4
v_gene: TRBV9
CDR3aa: CASSVSGGHEKLFF

len: 13
j_gene: TRBJ1-4
v_gene: TRBV7-2
CDR3aa: CASSPRGREKLFF

len: 16
j_gene: TRBJ2-7
v_gene: TRBV7-9
CDR3aa: CASSPLRGETTHEQYF

len: 14
j_gene: TRBJ2-7
v_gene: TRBV4-1
CDR3aa: CASNGGQTDYEQYF

len: 14
j_gene: TRBJ2-3
v_gene: TRBV7-2
CDR3aa: CASSLVGVGDTQYF

len: 15
j_gene: TRBJ2-2
v_gene: TRBV19
CDR3aa: CASSADRGRTGELFF

len: 15
j_gene: TRBJ2-1
v_gene: TRBV7-9
CDR3aa: CASSPPGAFYNEQFF

len: 12
j_gene: TRBJ1-5
v_gene: TRBV12-5
CDR3aa: CASGGEDQPQHF

len: 14
j_gene: TRBJ1-3
v_gene: TRBV12-3/TRBV12-4
CDR3aa: CASSSRAVPATIYF

len: 15
j_gene: TRBJ2-5
v_gene: TRBV5-1
CDR3aa: CASNSGAVREETQYF

len: 13
j_gene: TRBJ1-6
v_gene: TRBV7-3
CDR3aa: CASSLGANSPLHF

len: 15
j_gene: TRBJ1-6
v_gene: TRBV4-1
CDR3aa: CASSLRGKFGSPLHF

len: 11
j_gene: TRBJ2-7
v_gene: TRBV30
CDR3aa: CAWSGNYEQYF

len: 13
j_gene: TRBJ2-2
v_gene: TRBV5-4
CDR3aa: CASSLGNTGDLFF

len: 17
j_gene: TRBJ2-1
v_gene: TRBV20-1
CDR3aa: CSASGLAGGTSYNEQFF

len: 14
j_gene: TRBJ1-4
v_gene: TRBV7-2
CDR3aa: CASSFQGGGEKLFF

len: 16
j_gene: TRBJ1-4
v_gene: TRBV6-1
CDR3aa: CASSRDRPRLGEKLFF

len: 15
j_gene: TRBJ2-1
v_gene: TRBV7-3
CDR3aa: CASSLEGGNWNEQFF

len: 13
j_gene: TRBJ1-3
v_gene: TRBV12-3/TRBV12-4
CDR3aa: CASTNRSGNTIYF

len: 14
j_gene: TRBJ1-1
v_gene: TRBV7-2
CDR3aa: CASSYGTGNTEAFF

len: 12
j_gene: TRBJ1-6
v_gene: TRBV28
CDR3aa: CAFCLNNSPLHF

len: 12
j_gene: TRBJ2-3
v_gene: TRBV29-1
CDR3aa: CSVPVVTDTQYF

len: 15
j_gene: TRBJ2-3
v_gene: TRBV20-1
CDR3aa: CSARDHLAVKNTQYF

len: 13
j_gene: TRBJ1-1
v_gene: TRBV6-1
CDR3aa: CASSGDRHTEAFF

len: 17
j_gene: TRBJ2-3
v_gene: TRBV7-2
CDR3aa: CASSLAVGGAATDTQYF

len: 13
j_gene: TRBJ2-5
v_gene: TRBV20-1
CDR3aa: CSARPTRLGTQYF

len: 16
j_gene: TRBJ2-3
v_gene: TRBV9
CDR3aa: CASSVESGPGIDTQYF

len: 15
j_gene: TRBJ2-2
v_gene: TRBV5-1
CDR3aa: CASSPGGGDTGELFF

len: 14
j_gene: TRBJ1-6
v_gene: TRBV5-1
CDR3aa: CASSLGQDNSPLHF

len: 14
j_gene: TRBJ1-6
v_gene: TRBV5-6
CDR3aa: CASSLRVSDSPLHF

len: 15
j_gene: TRBJ2-7
v_gene: TRBV7-6
CDR3aa: CASSLGAGASGEQYF

len: 16
j_gene: TRBJ2-1
v_gene: TRBV4-3
CDR3aa: CASSQEWDRAYNEQFF

len: 15
j_gene: TRBJ2-5
v_gene: TRBV12-3/TRBV12-4
CDR3aa: CASGGTSGPGGTQYF

len: 13
j_gene: TRBJ2-1
v_gene: TRBV27
CDR3aa: CASSLSPGGEQFF

len: 15
j_gene: TRBJ1-1
v_gene: TRBV15
CDR3aa: CATSREAALNTEAFF